This TCR beta chain emerged from a study of early T cells in non-severe SARS-CoV-2 infection. Across the whole study: Unsorted whole-blood RNA was sequenced in bulk, leaving chains unpaired. Study-level results: Missing private and CD4 specificities, VDJdb matching favored anti-spike CD8 responses.

This clonotype appeared a few times. Antigen: not known. Researchers attached unique molecular identifiers to individual cDNA molecules. MiXCR was run by TCRdb on the 5' RACE reads, yielding one entry per CDR3 protein. The sample contains roughly 70,000 distinct CDR3 sequences, more than 15% of which appear only once. Germline V lookup: CDR1 SGHTA, CDR2 FQGNSA. The CDR3 contains 17 residues. The junction had 12 bases not matched to a gene; V was cut back by 5 bases and J by 8 bases. The rearrangement uses TRBV7-2 and TRBJ2-3, with 14 bases that match TRBD2. The source was whole blood, collected at baseline. The source is an adult who was a healthcare worker with PCR-confirmed SARS-CoV-2 infection or an uninfected control (not recorded which). The CDR3 DNA reads TGTGCCAGCAGCCCAACCTCACCGGGACTAGCGGGAGTTACGCAGTATTTT. The encoded protein is CASSPTSPGLAGVTQYF. The full variable domain, in which reference TRBV7-2 and TRBJ2-3 provide the parts outside the CDR3, is GAGVSQSPSNKVTEKGKDVELRCDPISGHTALYWYRQSLGQGLEFLIYFQGNSAPDKSGLPSDRFSAERTGGSVSTLTIQRTQQEDSAVYLCASSPTSPGLAGVTQYFGPGTRLTVL.